These T cell receptor beta chains were read from a single sample in a study of patients and donors after allogeneic stem cell transplantation. Each CDR3 protein is one row after TCRdb ran MiXCR on the RT-PCR reads. There are about 960,000 distinct CDR3 sequences in the sample; roughly 18% occur only once, and approximately 5.9% lies in the top ten. The sample comprised blood, either unsorted or a sorted T cell fraction (not recorded which). The receptors derive from a human donor who was either an allogeneic HSCT recipient or a stem cell or donor lymphocyte infusion donor (not recorded which). It is not recorded whose cells these are; they may come from a transplant donor. Each CDR3 is given with its conserved first and last residue. A D gene is named only where the DNA matches it firmly.

D gene: .; J gene: TRBJ2-1; V gene: TRBV20-1; CDR3 protein: CSARGSGTLTRNEQFF
D gene: TRBD1; J gene: TRBJ1-3; V gene: TRBV30; CDR3 protein: CAADRVSGNTIYF
D gene: .; J gene: TRBJ2-1; V gene: TRBV9; CDR3 protein: CASSSRIGQNSYNEQFF
D gene: TRBD1; J gene: TRBJ1-2; V gene: TRBV12-3/TRBV12-4; CDR3 protein: CASSGQGIDGYTF
D gene: .; J gene: TRBJ1-4; V gene: TRBV12-3/TRBV12-4; CDR3 protein: CASKRGDWGEKLFF
D gene: .; J gene: TRBJ1-5; V gene: TRBV6-4; CDR3 protein: CASSDAENRGNQPQHF
D gene: .; J gene: TRBJ1-2; V gene: TRBV20-1; CDR3 protein: CSARDYRVLGYTF
D gene: TRBD1; J gene: TRBJ1-5; V gene: TRBV27; CDR3 protein: CASSTLTGSNQPQHF
D gene: .; J gene: TRBJ2-7; V gene: TRBV20-1; CDR3 protein: CSARAPGHTYEQYF
D gene: .; J gene: TRBJ1-6; V gene: TRBV5-6; CDR3 protein: CASSLAGMVEFYSPLHF
D gene: TRBD1; J gene: TRBJ2-1; V gene: TRBV7-9; CDR3 protein: CASSLTGQGWGQFF
D gene: .; J gene: TRBJ2-7; V gene: TRBV27; CDR3 protein: CASRNNPYEQYF
D gene: TRBD2; J gene: TRBJ2-5; V gene: TRBV6-2/TRBV6-3; CDR3 protein: CASSTGLAGVRETQYF
D gene: TRBD1; J gene: TRBJ1-2; V gene: TRBV5-5; CDR3 protein: CASSITGDNGYTF
D gene: .; J gene: TRBJ2-3; V gene: TRBV7-3; CDR3 protein: CASSLIQFGALPTDTQYF
D gene: .; J gene: TRBJ2-7; V gene: TRBV10-3; CDR3 protein: CAAGLSGYEQYF
D gene: .; J gene: TRBJ2-5; V gene: TRBV6-5; CDR3 protein: CASSTPRETQYF
D gene: TRBD1; J gene: TRBJ1-4; V gene: TRBV4-1; CDR3 protein: CASSIRDRGRLGEKLFF
D gene: .; J gene: TRBJ2-3; V gene: TRBV7-8; CDR3 protein: CASSPNPFGANTDTQYF
D gene: .; J gene: TRBJ2-3; V gene: TRBV2; CDR3 protein: CASRFEVGTDTQYF
D gene: .; J gene: TRBJ2-3; V gene: TRBV20-1; CDR3 protein: CSATLVSTDTQYF
D gene: .; J gene: TRBJ2-1; V gene: TRBV6-5; CDR3 protein: CASSSHGGVIEQFF
D gene: TRBD1; J gene: TRBJ1-2; V gene: TRBV29-1; CDR3 protein: CSVESRSRTGVGGYTF
D gene: TRBD2; J gene: TRBJ2-1; V gene: TRBV24-1; CDR3 protein: CATASGFYNEQFF
D gene: .; J gene: TRBJ2-7; V gene: TRBV7-3; CDR3 protein: CASSLMGGGYEQYF
D gene: .; J gene: TRBJ2-1; V gene: TRBV24-1; CDR3 protein: CATSETRGKSSYNEQFF
D gene: .; J gene: TRBJ2-2; V gene: TRBV6-5; CDR3 protein: CASSYHYTGELFF
D gene: .; J gene: TRBJ2-1; V gene: TRBV24-1; CDR3 protein: CATSVRSNEQFF